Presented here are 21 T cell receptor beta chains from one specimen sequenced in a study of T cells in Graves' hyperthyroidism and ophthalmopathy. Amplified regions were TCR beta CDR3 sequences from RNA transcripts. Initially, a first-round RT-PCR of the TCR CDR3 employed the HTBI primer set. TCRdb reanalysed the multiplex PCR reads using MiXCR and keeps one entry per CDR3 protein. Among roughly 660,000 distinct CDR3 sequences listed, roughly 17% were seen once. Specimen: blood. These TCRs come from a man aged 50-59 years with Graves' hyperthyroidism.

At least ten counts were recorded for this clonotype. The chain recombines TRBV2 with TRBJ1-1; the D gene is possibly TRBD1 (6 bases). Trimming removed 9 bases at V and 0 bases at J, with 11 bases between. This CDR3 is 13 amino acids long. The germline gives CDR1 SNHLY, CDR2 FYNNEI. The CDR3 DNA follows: TGTGCCAGGTCCGGGACACTGAACACTGAAGCTTTCTTT. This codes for CARSGTLNTEAFF.

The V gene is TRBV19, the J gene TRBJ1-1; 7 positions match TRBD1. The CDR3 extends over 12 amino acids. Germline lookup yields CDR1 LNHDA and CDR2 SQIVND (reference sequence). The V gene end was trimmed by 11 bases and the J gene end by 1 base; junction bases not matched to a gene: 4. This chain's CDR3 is CACYRGNTEAFF. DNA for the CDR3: TGTGCCTGCTACAGGGGGAACACTGAAGCTTTCTTT.

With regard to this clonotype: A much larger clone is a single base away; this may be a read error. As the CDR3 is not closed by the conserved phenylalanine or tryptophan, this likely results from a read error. The CDR3 DNA reads TGTGCCAGCAGCAATCCCCCACGAACCGGGGAGCTGTTTGTT. It specifies CASSNPPRTGELFV. The chain is built from TRBV9 and TRBJ2-2; D remains ambiguous. Trimming pared 4 bases from V and 5 bases from J, leaving 12 bases between. Germline CDR1 is SGDLS and CDR2 is YYNGEE. This CDR3 has 14 amino acids.

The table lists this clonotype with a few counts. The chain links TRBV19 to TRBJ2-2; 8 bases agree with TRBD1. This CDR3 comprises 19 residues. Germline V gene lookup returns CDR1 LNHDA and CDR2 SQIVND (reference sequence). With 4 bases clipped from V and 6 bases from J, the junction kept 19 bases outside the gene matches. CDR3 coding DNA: TGTGCCAGTAGTACCCTATCCCCCAGACAGGGGAGTACGGCCGGGGAGCTGTTTTTT. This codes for CASSTLSPRQGSTAGELFF.

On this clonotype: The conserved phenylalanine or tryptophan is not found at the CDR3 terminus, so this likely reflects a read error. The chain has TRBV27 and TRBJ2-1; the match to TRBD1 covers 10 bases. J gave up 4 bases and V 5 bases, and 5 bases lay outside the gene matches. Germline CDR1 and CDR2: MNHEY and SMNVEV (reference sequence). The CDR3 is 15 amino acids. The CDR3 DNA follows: TGTGCCAGCAGTGAGACAGGGGGCGATTACAATGAGCAGTTCTCC. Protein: CASSETGGDYNEQFS.

Written as DNA, the CDR3 is TGTGCCAGTTCAGGAGGGACTAGCGGGGGCCAACAAGAGACCCAGTACTTC. This gives the protein CASSGGTSGGQQETQYF. The chain is built from TRBV13 and TRBJ2-5; 14 nucleotides line up with TRBD2. The germline V gene encodes CDR1 PRHDT and CDR2 FYEKMQ (reference sequence). This CDR3 spans 17 amino acids. The J segment lost 2 bases and the V segment lost 9 bases, leaving 11 bases of the junction unmatched. The whole variable domain, remainder taken from reference TRBV13 and TRBJ2-5, is AAGVIQSPRHLIKEKRETATLKCYPIPRHDTVYWYQQGPGQDPQFLISFYEKMQSDKGSIPDRFSAQQFSDYHSELNMSSLELGDSALYFCASSGGTSGGQQETQYFGPGTRLLVL.

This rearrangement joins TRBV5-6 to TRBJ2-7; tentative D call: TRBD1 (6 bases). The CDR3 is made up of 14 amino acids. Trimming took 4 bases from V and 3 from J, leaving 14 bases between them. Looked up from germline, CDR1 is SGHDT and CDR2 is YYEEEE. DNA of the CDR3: TGTGCCAGCAGCCAACAGGGACATGTCTACGAGCAGTACTTC. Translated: CASSQQGHVYEQYF.

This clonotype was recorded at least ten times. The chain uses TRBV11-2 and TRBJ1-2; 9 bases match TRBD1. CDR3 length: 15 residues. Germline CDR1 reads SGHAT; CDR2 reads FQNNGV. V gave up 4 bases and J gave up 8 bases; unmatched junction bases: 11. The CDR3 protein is CASSSIPGQGFGYTF. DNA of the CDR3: TGTGCCAGCAGCTCGATACCGGGACAGGGATTCGGCTACACCTTC.

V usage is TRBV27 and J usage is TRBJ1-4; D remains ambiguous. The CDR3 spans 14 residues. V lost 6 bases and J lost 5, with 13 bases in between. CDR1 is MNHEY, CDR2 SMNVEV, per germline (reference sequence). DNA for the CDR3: TGTGCCAGCAGCGACGACAACCAGAATGAAAAACTGTTTTTT. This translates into CASSDDNQNEKLFF. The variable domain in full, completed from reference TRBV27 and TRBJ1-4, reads EAQVTQNPRYLITVTGKKLTVTCSQNMNHEYMSWYRQDPGLGLRQIYYSMNVEVTDKGDVPEGYKVSRKEKRNFPLILESPSPNQTSLYFCASSDDNQNEKLFFGSGTQLSVL.

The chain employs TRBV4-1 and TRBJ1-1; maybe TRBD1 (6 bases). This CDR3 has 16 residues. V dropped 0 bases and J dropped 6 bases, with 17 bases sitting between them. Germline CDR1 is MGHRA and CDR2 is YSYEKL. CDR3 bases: TGCGCCAGCAGCCAAGATCGGCAGGGGTTAATATCTGAAGCTTTCTTT. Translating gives CASSQDRQGLISEAFF.

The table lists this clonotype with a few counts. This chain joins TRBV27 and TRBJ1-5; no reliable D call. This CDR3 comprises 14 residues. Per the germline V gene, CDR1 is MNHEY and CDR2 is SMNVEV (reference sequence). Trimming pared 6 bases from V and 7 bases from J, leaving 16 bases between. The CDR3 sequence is CASRKGGSGQPQHF. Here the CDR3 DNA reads TGTGCCAGCAGGAAAGGAGGGTCGGGCCAGCCCCAGCATTTT.

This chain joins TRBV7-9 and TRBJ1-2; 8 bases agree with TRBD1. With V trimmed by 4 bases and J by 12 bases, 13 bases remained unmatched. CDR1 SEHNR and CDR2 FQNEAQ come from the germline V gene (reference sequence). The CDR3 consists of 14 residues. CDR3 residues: CASSYTGGARGHTF. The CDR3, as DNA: TGTGCCAGCAGCTATACAGGGGGGGCGCGCGGCCACACCTTC.

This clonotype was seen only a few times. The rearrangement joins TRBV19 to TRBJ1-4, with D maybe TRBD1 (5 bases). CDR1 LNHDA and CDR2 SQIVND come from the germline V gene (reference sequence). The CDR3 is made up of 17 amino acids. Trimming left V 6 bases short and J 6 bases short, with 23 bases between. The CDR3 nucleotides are TGTGCCAGTAGCGTCCCCGGCCTAAGGGGAGTGGATGAAAAACTGTTTTTT. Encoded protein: CASSVPGLRGVDEKLFF. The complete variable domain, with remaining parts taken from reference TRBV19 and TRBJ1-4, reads DGGITQSPKYLFRKEGQNVTLSCEQNLNHDAMYWYRQDPGQGLRLIYYSQIVNDFQKGDIAEGYSVSREKKESFPLTVTSAQKNPTAFYLCASSVPGLRGVDEKLFFGSGTQLSVL.

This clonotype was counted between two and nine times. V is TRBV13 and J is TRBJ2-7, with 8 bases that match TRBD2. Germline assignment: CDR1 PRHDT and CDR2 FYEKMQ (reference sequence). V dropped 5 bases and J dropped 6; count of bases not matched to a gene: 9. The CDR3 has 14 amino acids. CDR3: CASSQPGLVPEQYF. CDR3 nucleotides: TGTGCCAGCAGCCAACCGGGACTAGTCCCCGAGCAGTACTTC.

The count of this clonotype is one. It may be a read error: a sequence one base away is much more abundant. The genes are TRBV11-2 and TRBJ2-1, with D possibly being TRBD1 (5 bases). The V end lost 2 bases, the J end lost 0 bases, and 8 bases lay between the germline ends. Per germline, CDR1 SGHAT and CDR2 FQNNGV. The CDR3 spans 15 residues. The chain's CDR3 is CASSLIQVSYNEQFF. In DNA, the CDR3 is TGTGCCAGCAGCTTAATACAGGTCTCCTACAATGAGCAGTTCTTC.

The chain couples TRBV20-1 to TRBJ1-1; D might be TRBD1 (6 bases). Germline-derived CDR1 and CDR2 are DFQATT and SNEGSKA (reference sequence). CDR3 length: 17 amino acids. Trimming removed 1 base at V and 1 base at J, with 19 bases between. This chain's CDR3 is CSARVLQGSWENTEAFF. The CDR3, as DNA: TGCAGTGCTAGAGTTCTACAGGGCTCCTGGGAGAACACTGAAGCTTTCTTT.

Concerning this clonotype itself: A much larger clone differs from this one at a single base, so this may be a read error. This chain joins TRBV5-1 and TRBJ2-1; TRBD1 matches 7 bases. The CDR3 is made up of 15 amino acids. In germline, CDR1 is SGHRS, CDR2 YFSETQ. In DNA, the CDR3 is TGCGCCGGCAGCCCGGACAGGAGCTCCTACAATGAGCAGTTCTTC. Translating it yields CAGSPDRSSYNEQFF. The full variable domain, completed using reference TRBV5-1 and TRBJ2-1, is KAGVTQTPRYLIKTRGQQVTLSCSPISGHRSVSWYQQTPGQGLQFLFEYFSETQRNKGNFPGRFSGRQFSNSRSEMNVSTLELGDSALYLCAGSPDRSSYNEQFFGPGTRLTVL.

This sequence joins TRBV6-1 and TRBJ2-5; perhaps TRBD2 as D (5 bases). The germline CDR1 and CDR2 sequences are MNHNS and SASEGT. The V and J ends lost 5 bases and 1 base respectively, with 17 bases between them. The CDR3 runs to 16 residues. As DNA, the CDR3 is TGTGCCAGCAGTACAACCGGACTGCTTTTCCAAGAGACCCAGTACTTC. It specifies CASSTTGLLFQETQYF.

The DNA for the CDR3 is TGCGCCAGCAGCTTGGCCCCGGGGGCAGGCGGGGAGCTGTTTTTT. Translation gives CASSLAPGAGGELFF. The gene calls are TRBV5-1 and TRBJ2-2; D could derive from TRBD1 or TRBD2 (6 bases each). Looked up from germline, CDR1 is SGHRS and CDR2 is YFSETQ. CDR3 length equals 15 residues. Trimming cost V 0 bases and J 7 bases, with 13 bases left between them.

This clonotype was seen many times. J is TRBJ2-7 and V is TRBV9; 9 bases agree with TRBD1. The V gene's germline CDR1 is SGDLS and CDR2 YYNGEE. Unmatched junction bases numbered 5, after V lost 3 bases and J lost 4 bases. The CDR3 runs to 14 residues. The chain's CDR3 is CASSAGTGRYEQYF. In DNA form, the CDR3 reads TGTGCCAGCAGCGCCGGGACAGGGAGATACGAGCAGTACTTC. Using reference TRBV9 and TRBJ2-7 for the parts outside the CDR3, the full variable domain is DSGVTQTPKHLITATGQRVTLRCSPRSGDLSVYWYQQSLDQGLQFLIQYYNGEERAKGNILERFSAQQFPDLHSELNLSSLELGDSALYFCASSAGTGRYEQYFGPGTRLTVT.

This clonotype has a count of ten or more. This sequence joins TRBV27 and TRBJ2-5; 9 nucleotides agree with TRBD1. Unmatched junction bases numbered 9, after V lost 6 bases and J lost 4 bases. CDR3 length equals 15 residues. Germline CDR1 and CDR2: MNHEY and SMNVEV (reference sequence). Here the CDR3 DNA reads TGTGCCAGCAGCCCCGGGACAGGGATCACAGAGACCCAGTACTTC. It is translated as CASSPGTGITETQYF.